One and the same sample provided the 21 T cell receptor beta chains below, sequenced in a study of blood T cell repertoires in COVID-19. Sequenced by immunoSEQ multiplex PCR; TCRdb stores in-frame clones only, minus some. This table has around 150,000 clones, roughly 80% appearing once. The specimen sequenced was peripheral blood. The receptors originated from a man aged 50-59 years with active or convalescent COVID-19.

There are a few counts of this clone. The chain has TRBV14 and TRBJ2-1; D unclear. Germline values: CDR1 SGHDN, CDR2 FVKESK. Trimming left V 5 bases short and J 5 bases short, with 7 bases between. This CDR3 is built from 12 residues. CDR3 residues: CASSWADNEQFF. CDR3 DNA sequence: TGTGCCAGCAGCTGGGCAGACAATGAGCAGTTCTTC.

This rearrangement joins TRBV5-1 to TRBJ2-5; TRBD1 might be the D (6 bases). CDR1 is SGHRS and CDR2 is YFSETQ in the germline V gene. V was shortened by 7 bases and J by 5 bases, with 15 bases between the two germline ends. This CDR3 has 13 amino acids. CDR3 in amino acids: CASGGTPGETQYF. The CDR3 DNA is TGCGCCAGCGGTGGGACACCTGGGGAGACCCAGTACTTC.

The gene calls are TRBV14 and TRBJ2-7; the D is unclear. The V gene lost 4 bases and the J gene lost 4 bases, with 8 bases spanning the gap. Germline V CDR1 and CDR2: SGHDN, FVKESK. The CDR3 is 12 amino acids. This chain's CDR3 is CASSPYLYEQYF. The CDR3 coding sequence is TGTGCCAGCAGCCCGTACTTATACGAGCAGTACTTC.

The chain recombines TRBV7-8 with TRBJ2-7, with TRBD2 as a possible D gene (6 bases). The V gene lost 1 base and the J gene lost 0 bases, with 13 bases spanning the gap. Germline CDR1 and CDR2: SGHVS and FQNEAQ. There are 16 residues in the CDR3. CDR3 protein: CASSLVLGGGSYEQYF. CDR3 coding DNA: TGTGCCAGCAGCTTAGTTTTGGGAGGAGGCTCCTACGAGCAGTACTTC. The whole variable domain, remainder taken from reference TRBV7-8 and TRBJ2-7, is GAGVSQSPRYKVAKRGQDVALRCDPISGHVSLFWYQQALGQGPEFLTYFQNEAQLDKSGLPSDRFFAERPEGSVSTLKIQRTQQEDSAVYLCASSLVLGGGSYEQYFGPGTRLTVT.

V is TRBV3-1 (or the pseudogene TRBV3-2) and J is TRBJ1-3; TRBD1 might be the D (5 bases). The CDR3 has 17 residues. The ends were cut back, 0 bases at V and 3 bases at J, with 15 bases in the middle. Germline V gene lookup returns CDR1 LGHDT and CDR2 YNNKEL (reference sequence). The CDR3 protein is CASSQDGRVRIGNTIYF. CDR3 coding DNA: TGTGCCAGCAGCCAAGATGGCAGGGTTAGAATTGGAAACACCATATATTTT.

The CDR3 sequence: CASWGHSNTEAFF. As DNA, the CDR3 is TGTGCCAGCTGGGGACACTCGAACACTGAAGCTTTCTTT. This rearrangement joins TRBV27 to TRBJ1-1, with D tentatively TRBD1 (6 bases). V lost 8 bases to trimming and J lost 1 base, with 11 bases between them. Germline lookup yields CDR1 MNHEY and CDR2 SMNVEV (reference sequence). CDR3 length: 13 amino acids.

V and J are TRBV4-2 and TRBJ2-7; the match to TRBD2 covers 13 bases. This CDR3 region has 19 residues. CDR1 is LGHNA, CDR2 YNFKEQ, per germline. V gave up 0 bases and J gave up 2 bases; unmatched junction bases: 10. The CDR3 coding sequence is TGTGCCAGCAGCCAAGATGAGGGACTAGCGGGACCACGGACCTACGAGCAGTACTTC. Translation: CASSQDEGLAGPRTYEQYF.

Here the CDR3 reads CASSQQVTGSNTGELFF. In DNA form, the CDR3 reads TGCGCCAGCAGCCAACAGGTGACAGGGTCGAACACCGGGGAGCTGTTTTTT. This chain links TRBV4-1 with TRBJ2-2, with 7 bases aligning to TRBD1. CDR3 size: 17 residues. Looked up from germline, CDR1 is MGHRA and CDR2 is YSYEKL. After removal of 2 bases from V and 0 bases from J, the junction contained 6 bases not matched to a gene.

The CDR3 coding sequence is TGTGCCAGCAGCCATTTGGAGGGACAGACCAACACCGGGGAGCTGTTTTTT. Amino acids: CASSHLEGQTNTGELFF. The genes are TRBV14 and TRBJ2-2, with D perhaps matching TRBD1 (7 bases). From germline, CDR1 is SGHDN and CDR2 FVKESK. Trimming took off 3 bases at V and 2 bases at J, with 16 bases between the two ends. The length of the CDR3 is 17 residues.

The CDR3 bases are TGTGCCACCAGCAGAGGTGGCGGGGTCATGAACACTGAAGCTTTCTTT. Its protein product is CATSRGGGVMNTEAFF. This chain links TRBV15 with TRBJ1-1; D remains ambiguous. Germline CDR1 and CDR2: LNHNV and YYDKDF (reference sequence). The CDR3 runs 16 residues. The germline V and J ends were trimmed by 1 base and 0 bases, with 12 bases remaining between them.

This clone was detected only once. The rearrangement joins TRBV9 to TRBJ1-1; TRBD1 is a possible D gene (5 bases). V lost 0 bases to trimming and J lost 9 bases, with 18 bases between them. The CDR3 length is 15 residues. The germline gives CDR1 SGDLS, CDR2 YYNGEE. The CDR3 DNA reads as TGTGCCAGCAGCGTAGATTGGGGGGACGCAGAAAAAGCTTTCTTT. Translated, it gives CASSVDWGDAEKAFF. The full variable domain, its missing parts supplied by reference TRBV9 and TRBJ1-1, is DSGVTQTPKHLITATGQRVTLRCSPRSGDLSVYWYQQSLDQGLQFLIQYYNGEERAKGNILERFSAQQFPDLHSELNLSSLELGDSALYFCASSVDWGDAEKAFFGQGTRLTVV.

This sequence joins TRBV5-1 and TRBJ2-7; 8 nucleotides line up with TRBD1. V was pared by 5 bases and J by 2 bases, with 21 bases of the junction left unmatched. CDR3 length: 19 amino acids. Germline lookup yields CDR1 SGHRS and CDR2 YFSETQ. CDR3 amino acids: CASRWDRFGQGLLPYEQYF. The CDR3 coding sequence is TGCGCCAGCAGATGGGACAGGTTCGGCCAGGGTCTCCTACCCTACGAGCAGTACTTC. Combining the CDR3 with reference TRBV5-1 and TRBJ2-7 gives the whole variable domain KAGVTQTPRYLIKTRGQQVTLSCSPISGHRSVSWYQQTPGQGLQFLFEYFSETQRNKGNFPGRFSGRQFSNSRSEMNVSTLELGDSALYLCASRWDRFGQGLLPYEQYFGPGTRLTVT.

The gene calls are TRBV2 and TRBJ2-5; TRBD1 matches at 8 bases. The CDR3 consists of 15 residues. V lost 6 bases, J lost 4 bases, and 10 bases stayed unmatched. Per germline, CDR1 SNHLY and CDR2 FYNNEI. The CDR3 protein is CASRATPGGAETQYF. The CDR3 region has the DNA TGTGCCAGCAGGGCGACTCCAGGGGGCGCAGAGACCCAGTACTTC.

The chain uses TRBV4-1 and TRBJ1-2; D is uncertain. This CDR3 contains 14 residues. V was clipped by 0 bases and J by 8 bases, with 13 bases between them. Germline V CDR1 and CDR2: MGHRA, YSYEKL. CDR3 DNA: TGCGCCAGCAGCCAAGATGACGGCGGTCGGGGCTACACCTTC. This translates into CASSQDDGGRGYTF.

This clone was recorded only once. The J gene is TRBJ1-4, the V gene TRBV5-8; tentatively, D is TRBD1 (5 bases). Looked up from germline, CDR1 is SGHTS and CDR2 is YDEGEE. Trimming took 0 bases from V and 3 from J, leaving 12 bases between them. The CDR3 consists of 16 residues. CDR3 loop: CASSLAWGGANEKLFF. CDR3 nucleotides: TGTGCCAGCAGCTTGGCCTGGGGGGGAGCTAATGAAAAACTGTTTTTT.

This rearrangement joins TRBV11-2 to TRBJ1-4; D gene ambiguous. The germline V gene has CDR1 SGHAT and CDR2 FQNNGV. V was cut by 8 bases and J by 2 bases, with 12 bases left in between. The CDR3 is 14 residues long. In DNA form, the CDR3 reads TGTGCCAGCCGGCTTATGGAGACTAATGAAAAACTGTTTTTT. Protein sequence: CASRLMETNEKLFF.

The chain links TRBV19 to TRBJ1-1; 7 nucleotides agree with TRBD1. This CDR3 has 15 residues. The germline V gene has CDR1 LNHDA and CDR2 SQIVND (reference sequence). Germline trimming cut 7 bases from V and 0 bases from J; bases unmatched to any gene: 8. The CDR3 DNA is TGTGCCAGTACCCCTGGGGACAGCATGAACACTGAAGCTTTCTTT. Its translation is CASTPGDSMNTEAFF.

The J gene is TRBJ2-7, the V gene TRBV16; 7 bases are a match to TRBD1. V shed 3 bases, J shed 5 bases, and the junction held 7 bases outside the gene matches. The CDR3 has 14 amino acids. Germline CDR1 reads KGHSY; CDR2 reads FQNENV. The CDR3 here is CASSHGTALDEQYF. Here the CDR3 DNA reads TGTGCCAGCAGCCACGGGACAGCGCTAGACGAGCAGTACTTC.

The chain is built from TRBV6-2 or TRBV6-3 and TRBJ2-1; possibly TRBD2 for D (6 bases). The CDR3 totals 16 residues. The germline gives CDR1 MNHEY, CDR2 SVGEGT. Deletions cut 5 bases from V and 7 bases from J, with 21 bases between. In DNA form, the CDR3 reads TGTGCCAGCAGTAGCCGGGAGTCCCCGGCATGGAATGAGCAGTTCTTC. This encodes CASSSRESPAWNEQFF.

This clone has more than one count but fewer than ten. The CDR3 nucleotides read TGTGCCAGCAGTTACTTGGCGGGCGGCTTTAATGAAAAACTGTTTTTT. It codes for CASSYLAGGFNEKLFF. The chain joins TRBV6-5 to TRBJ1-4; no definite D call. The germline V gene encodes CDR1 MNHEY and CDR2 SVGAGI. The ends were cut back, 1 base at V and 4 bases at J, with 13 bases in the middle. The CDR3 contains 16 residues.

This sequence joins TRBV28 and TRBJ2-5; 10 bases are a match to TRBD2. CDR1 is MDHEN, CDR2 SYDVKM, per germline. CDR3 length equals 17 residues. V dropped 6 bases and J dropped 4; count of bases not matched to a gene: 14. The CDR3 DNA sequence: TGTGCCAGCAGCCGCCCCGGTAGCGGGAGGTTCGGAGAGACCCAGTACTTC. This gives the protein CASSRPGSGRFGETQYF.